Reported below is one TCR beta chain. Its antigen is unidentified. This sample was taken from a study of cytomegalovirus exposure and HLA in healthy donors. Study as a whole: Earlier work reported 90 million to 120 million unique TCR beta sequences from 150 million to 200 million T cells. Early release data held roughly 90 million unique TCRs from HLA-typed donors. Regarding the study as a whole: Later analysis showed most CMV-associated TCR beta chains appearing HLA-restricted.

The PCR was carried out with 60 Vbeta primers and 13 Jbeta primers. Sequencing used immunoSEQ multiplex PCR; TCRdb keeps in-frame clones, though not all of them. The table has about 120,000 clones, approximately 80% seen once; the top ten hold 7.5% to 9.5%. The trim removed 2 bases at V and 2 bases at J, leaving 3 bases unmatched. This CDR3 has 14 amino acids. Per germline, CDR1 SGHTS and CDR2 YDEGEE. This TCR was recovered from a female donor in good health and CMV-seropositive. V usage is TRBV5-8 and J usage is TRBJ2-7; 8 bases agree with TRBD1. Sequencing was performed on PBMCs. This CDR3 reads CASSFIRGPYEQYF. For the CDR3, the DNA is TGTGCCAGCAGCTTTATCAGGGGGCCCTACGAGCAGTACTTC. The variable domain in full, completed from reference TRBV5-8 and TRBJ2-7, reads EAGVTQSPTHLIKTRGQQATLRCSPISGHTSVYWYQQALGLGLQFLLWYDEGEERNRGNFPPRFSGRQFPNYSSELNVNALELEDSALYLCASSFIRGPYEQYFGPGTRLTVT.